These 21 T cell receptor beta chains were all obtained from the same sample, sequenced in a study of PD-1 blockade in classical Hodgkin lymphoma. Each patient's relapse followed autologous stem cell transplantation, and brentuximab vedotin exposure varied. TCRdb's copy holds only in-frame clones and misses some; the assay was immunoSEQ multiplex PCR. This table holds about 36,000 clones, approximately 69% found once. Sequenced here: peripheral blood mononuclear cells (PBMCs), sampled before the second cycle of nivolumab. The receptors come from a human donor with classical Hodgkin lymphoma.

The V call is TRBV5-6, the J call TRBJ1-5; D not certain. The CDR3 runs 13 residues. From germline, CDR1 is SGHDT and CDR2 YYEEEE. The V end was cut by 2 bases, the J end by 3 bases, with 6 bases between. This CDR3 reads CASSFYDNQPQHF. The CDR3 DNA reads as TGTGCCAGCAGCTTTTATGACAATCAGCCCCAGCATTTT.

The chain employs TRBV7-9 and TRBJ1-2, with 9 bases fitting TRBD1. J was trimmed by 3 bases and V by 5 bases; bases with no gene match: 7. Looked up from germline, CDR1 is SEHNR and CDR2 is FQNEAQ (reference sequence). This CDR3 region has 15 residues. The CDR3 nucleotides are TGTGCCAGCAGCCCCCCCCGGGACAGGGACTATGGCTACACCTTC. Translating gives CASSPPRDRDYGYTF.

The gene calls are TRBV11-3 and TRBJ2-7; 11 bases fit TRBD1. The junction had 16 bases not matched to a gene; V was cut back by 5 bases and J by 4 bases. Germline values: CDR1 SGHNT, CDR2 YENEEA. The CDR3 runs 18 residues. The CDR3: CASSRGQGVVRGEYEQYF. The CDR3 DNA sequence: TGTGCCAGCAGCCGGGGACAGGGGGTGGTTAGGGGAGAATACGAGCAGTACTTC.

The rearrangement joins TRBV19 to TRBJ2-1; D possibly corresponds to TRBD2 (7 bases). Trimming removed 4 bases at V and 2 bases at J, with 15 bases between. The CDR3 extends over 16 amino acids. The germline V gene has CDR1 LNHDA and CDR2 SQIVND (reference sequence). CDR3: CASSTQGLLAYNEQFF. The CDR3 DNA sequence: TGTGCCAGTAGTACACAGGGACTACTTGCCTACAATGAGCAGTTCTTC.

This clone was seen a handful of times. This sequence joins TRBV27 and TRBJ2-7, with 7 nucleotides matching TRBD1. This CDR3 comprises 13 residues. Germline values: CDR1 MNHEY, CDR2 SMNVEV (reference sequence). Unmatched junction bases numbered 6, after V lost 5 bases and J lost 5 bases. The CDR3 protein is CASSADRVDEQYF. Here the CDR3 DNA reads TGTGCCAGCAGTGCCGACAGGGTGGACGAGCAGTACTTC.

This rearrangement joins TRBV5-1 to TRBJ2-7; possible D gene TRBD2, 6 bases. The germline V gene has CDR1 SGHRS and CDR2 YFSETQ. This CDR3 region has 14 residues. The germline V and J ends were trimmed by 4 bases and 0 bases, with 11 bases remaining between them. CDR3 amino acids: CASSPRLGSYEQYF. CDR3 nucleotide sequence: TGCGCCAGCAGCCCGCGACTAGGCTCCTACGAGCAGTACTTC.

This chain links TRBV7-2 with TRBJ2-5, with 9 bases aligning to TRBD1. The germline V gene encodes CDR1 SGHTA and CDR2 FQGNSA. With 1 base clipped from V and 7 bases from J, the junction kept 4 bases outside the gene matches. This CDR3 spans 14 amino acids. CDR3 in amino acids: CASSLVGQGGTQYF. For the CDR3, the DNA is TGTGCCAGCAGCTTAGTGGGACAGGGTGGGACCCAGTACTTC.

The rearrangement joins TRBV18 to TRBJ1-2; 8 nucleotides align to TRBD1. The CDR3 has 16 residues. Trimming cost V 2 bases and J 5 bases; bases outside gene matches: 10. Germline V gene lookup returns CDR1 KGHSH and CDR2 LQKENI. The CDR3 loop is CASSPRRQGQVYGYTF. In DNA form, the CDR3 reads TGTGCCAGCTCACCAAGACGCCAGGGACAGGTTTATGGCTACACCTTC.

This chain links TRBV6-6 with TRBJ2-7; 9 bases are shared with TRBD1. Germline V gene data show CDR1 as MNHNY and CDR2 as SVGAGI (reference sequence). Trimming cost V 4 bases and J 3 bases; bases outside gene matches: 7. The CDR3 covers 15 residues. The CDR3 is CASSSSGTGIYEQYF. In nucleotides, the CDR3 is TGTGCCAGCAGTTCGTCCGGGACAGGGATCTACGAGCAGTACTTC.

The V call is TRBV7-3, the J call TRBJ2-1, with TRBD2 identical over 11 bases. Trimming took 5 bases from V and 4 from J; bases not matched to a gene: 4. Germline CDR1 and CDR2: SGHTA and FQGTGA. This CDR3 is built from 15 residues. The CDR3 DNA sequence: TGTGCCAGCAGCATTATAGCGGGGGGGTACAATGAGCAGTTCTTC. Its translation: CASSIIAGGYNEQFF.

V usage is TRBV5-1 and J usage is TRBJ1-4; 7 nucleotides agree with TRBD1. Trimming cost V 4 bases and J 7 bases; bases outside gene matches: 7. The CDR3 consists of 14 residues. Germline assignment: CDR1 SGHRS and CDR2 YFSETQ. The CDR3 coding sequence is TGCGCCAGCAGCCAGGGGGGAGTTGGTGAAAAACTGTTTTTT. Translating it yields CASSQGGVGEKLFF.

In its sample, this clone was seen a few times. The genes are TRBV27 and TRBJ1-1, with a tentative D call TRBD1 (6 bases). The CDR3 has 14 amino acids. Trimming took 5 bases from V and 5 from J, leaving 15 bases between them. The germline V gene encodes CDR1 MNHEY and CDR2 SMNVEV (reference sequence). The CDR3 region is CASSNRAARTEAFF. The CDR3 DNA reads TGTGCCAGCAGTAACAGGGCTGCTAGAACTGAAGCTTTCTTT.

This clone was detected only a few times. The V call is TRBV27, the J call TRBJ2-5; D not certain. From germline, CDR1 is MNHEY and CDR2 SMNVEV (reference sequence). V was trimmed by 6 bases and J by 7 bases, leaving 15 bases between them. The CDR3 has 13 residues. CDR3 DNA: TGTGCCAGCAGGTCCCGGGCTTACGCGACCCAGTACTTC. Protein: CASRSRAYATQYF.

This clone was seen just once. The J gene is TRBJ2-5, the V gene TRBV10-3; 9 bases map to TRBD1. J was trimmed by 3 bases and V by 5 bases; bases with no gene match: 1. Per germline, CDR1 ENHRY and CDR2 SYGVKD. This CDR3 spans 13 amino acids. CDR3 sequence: CAISRTGEETQYF. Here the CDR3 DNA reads TGTGCCATCAGTAGGACAGGGGAAGAGACCCAGTACTTC.

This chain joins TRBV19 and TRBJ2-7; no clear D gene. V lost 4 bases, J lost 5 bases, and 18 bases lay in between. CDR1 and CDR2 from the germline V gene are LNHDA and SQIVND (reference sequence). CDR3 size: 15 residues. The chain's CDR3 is CASSTHPAGQNEQYF. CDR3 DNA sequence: TGTGCCAGTAGTACCCACCCGGCAGGTCAAAACGAGCAGTACTTC.

CDR3 in amino acids: CASSPYVSSYNSPLHF. The CDR3 DNA is TGTGCCAGCAGTCCATACGTGAGCTCCTATAATTCACCCCTCCACTTT. The V gene is TRBV27, the J gene TRBJ1-6, with D unclear. CDR3 length equals 16 residues. Trimming shortened V by 5 bases and J by 0 bases, and 11 bases separated the two germline ends. Germline V gene data show CDR1 as MNHEY and CDR2 as SMNVEV (reference sequence).

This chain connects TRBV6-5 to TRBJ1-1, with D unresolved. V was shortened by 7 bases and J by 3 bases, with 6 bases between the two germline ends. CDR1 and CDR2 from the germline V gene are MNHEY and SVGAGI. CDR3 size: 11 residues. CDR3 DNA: TGTGCCAGCAAGTTTGACACTGAAGCTTTCTTT. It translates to CASKFDTEAFF.

CDR3 sequence (DNA): TGTGCCAGCAGTGATTCCAATGAAGGCCCCCAGGGCTTGTACGAGCAGTACTTC. Its translation is CASSDSNEGPQGLYEQYF. V is TRBV6-1 and J is TRBJ2-7; maybe TRBD1 (5 bases). The CDR3 is made up of 18 amino acids. The germline V gene encodes CDR1 MNHNS and CDR2 SASEGT. The V end lost 3 bases, the J end lost 4 bases, and 25 bases lay between the germline ends.

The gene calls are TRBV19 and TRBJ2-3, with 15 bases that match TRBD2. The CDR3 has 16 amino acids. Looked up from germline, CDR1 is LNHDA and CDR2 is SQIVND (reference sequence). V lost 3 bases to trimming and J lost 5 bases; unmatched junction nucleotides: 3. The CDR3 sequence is CASSMGLAGGRDTQYF. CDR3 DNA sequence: TGTGCCAGTAGTATGGGACTAGCGGGGGGTCGAGATACGCAGTATTTT.

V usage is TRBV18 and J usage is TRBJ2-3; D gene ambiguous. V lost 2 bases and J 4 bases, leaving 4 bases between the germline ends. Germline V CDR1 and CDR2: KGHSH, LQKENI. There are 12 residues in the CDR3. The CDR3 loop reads CASSPESDTQYF. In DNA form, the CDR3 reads TGTGCCAGCTCACCAGAGTCAGATACGCAGTATTTT.

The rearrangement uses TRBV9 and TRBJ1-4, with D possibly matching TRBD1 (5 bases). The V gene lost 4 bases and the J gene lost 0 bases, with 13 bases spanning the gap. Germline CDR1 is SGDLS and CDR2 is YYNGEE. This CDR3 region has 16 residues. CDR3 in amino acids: CASSPGSIATNEKLFF. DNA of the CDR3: TGTGCCAGCAGCCCAGGGTCTATTGCAACTAATGAAAAACTGTTTTTT.